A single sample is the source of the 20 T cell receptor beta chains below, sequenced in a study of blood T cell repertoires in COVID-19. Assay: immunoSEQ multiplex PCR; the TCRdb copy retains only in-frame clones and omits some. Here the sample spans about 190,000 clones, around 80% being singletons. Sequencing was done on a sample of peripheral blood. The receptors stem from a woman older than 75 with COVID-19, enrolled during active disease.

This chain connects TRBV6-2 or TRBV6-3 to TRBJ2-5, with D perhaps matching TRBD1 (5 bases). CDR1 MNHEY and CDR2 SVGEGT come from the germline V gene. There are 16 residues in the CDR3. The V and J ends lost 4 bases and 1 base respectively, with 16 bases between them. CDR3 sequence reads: CASSFTGWVSQETQYF. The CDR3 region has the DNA TGTGCCAGCAGTTTTACAGGTTGGGTCAGCCAAGAGACCCAGTACTTC.

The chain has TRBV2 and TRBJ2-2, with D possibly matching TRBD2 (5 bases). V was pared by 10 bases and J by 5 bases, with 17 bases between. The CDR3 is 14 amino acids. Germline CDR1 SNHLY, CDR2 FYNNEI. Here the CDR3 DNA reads TGTGCCACTCGAGGGTCAGTGGATACCGGGGAGCTGTTTTTT. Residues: CATRGSVDTGELFF.

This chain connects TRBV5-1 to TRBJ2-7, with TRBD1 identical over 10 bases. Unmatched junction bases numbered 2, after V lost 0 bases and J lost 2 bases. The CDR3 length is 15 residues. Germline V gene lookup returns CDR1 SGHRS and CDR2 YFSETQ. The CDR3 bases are TGCGCCAGCAGCTTGGGACAGGGGGCCACCTACGAGCAGTACTTC. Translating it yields CASSLGQGATYEQYF.

The CDR3 nucleotides read TGCAGCGTTGCCCTGACAGGGGCCCAAGAGACCCAGTACTTC. It yields the protein CSVALTGAQETQYF. The chain uses TRBV29-1 and TRBJ2-5; TRBD1 matches at 8 bases. V dropped 4 bases and J dropped 1; count of bases not matched to a gene: 5. The CDR3 extends over 14 amino acids. Germline values: CDR1 SQVTM, CDR2 ANQGSEA.

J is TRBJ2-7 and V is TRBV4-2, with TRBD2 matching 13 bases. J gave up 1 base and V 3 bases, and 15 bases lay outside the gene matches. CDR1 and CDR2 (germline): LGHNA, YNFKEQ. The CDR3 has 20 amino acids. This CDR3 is CASSHDPGLAGSLPSYEQYF. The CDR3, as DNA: TGTGCCAGCAGCCACGATCCGGGACTAGCGGGATCCCTTCCTTCCTACGAGCAGTACTTC.

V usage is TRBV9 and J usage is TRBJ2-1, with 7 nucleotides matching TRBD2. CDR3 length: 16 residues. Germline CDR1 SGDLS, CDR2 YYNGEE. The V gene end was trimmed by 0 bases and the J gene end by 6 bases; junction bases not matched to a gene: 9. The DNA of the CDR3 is TGTGCCAGCAGCGTAGCTAGTAGAGGACTAGGCAATGAGCAGTTCTTC. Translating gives CASSVASRGLGNEQFF.

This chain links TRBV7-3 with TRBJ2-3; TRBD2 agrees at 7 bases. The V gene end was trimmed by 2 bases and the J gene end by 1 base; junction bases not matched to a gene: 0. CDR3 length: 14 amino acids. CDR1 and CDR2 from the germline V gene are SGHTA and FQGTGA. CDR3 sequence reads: CASSLAGGTDTQYF. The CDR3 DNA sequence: TGTGCCAGCAGCTTAGCGGGGGGCACAGATACGCAGTATTTT.

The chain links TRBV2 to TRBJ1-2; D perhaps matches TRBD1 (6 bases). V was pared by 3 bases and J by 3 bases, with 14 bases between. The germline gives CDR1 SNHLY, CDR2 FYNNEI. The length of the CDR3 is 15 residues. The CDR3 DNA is TGTGCCAGCAGTGAGCACAGGGTGATGGACTATGGCTACACCTTC. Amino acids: CASSEHRVMDYGYTF.

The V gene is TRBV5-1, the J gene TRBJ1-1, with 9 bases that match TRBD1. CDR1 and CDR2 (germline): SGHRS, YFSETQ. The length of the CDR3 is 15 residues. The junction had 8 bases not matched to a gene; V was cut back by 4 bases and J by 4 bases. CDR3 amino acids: CASSPRTGEGTEAFF. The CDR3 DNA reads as TGCGCCAGCAGCCCTAGGACAGGGGAGGGCACTGAAGCTTTCTTT.

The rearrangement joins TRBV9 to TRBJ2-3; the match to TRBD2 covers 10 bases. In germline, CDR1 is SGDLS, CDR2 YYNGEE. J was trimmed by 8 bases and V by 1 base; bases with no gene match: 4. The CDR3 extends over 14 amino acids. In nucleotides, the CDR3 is TGTGCCAGCAGCGTAAGCGGGGGGGCAAGTACGCAGTATTTT. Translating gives CASSVSGGASTQYF.

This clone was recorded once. CDR3 in DNA: TGTGCCAGCAGCTTATCGGCGGGCAGCTCCTACGAGCAGTACTTC. Its protein is CASSLSAGSSYEQYF. The chain employs TRBV13 and TRBJ2-7; TRBD2 might be the D (5 bases). The CDR3 consists of 15 residues. Per germline, CDR1 PRHDT and CDR2 FYEKMQ (reference sequence). Between the trimmed V and J ends, which lost 2 bases and 0 bases, there was a span of 11 bases.

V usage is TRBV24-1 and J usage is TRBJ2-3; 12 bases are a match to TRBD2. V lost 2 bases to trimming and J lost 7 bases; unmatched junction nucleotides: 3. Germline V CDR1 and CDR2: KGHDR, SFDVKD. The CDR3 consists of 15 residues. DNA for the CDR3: TGTGCCACCAGTGATTCGACTAGCGGGAGACATACGCAGTATTTT. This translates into CATSDSTSGRHTQYF.

CDR3 in amino acids: CASSLWRSEQYF. The CDR3 bases are TGTGCCAGCAGTTTATGGAGGAGCGAGCAGTACTTC. This rearrangement joins TRBV28 to TRBJ2-7; the D is unclear. Germline CDR1 is MDHEN and CDR2 is SYDVKM. The CDR3 spans 12 residues. The ends were cut back, 0 bases at V and 6 bases at J, with 6 bases in the middle.

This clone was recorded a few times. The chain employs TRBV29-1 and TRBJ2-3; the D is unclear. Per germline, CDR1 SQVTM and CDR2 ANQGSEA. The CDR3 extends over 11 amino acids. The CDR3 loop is CALRSTDTQYF. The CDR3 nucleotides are TGCGCGTTGCGGAGCACAGATACGCAGTATTTT.

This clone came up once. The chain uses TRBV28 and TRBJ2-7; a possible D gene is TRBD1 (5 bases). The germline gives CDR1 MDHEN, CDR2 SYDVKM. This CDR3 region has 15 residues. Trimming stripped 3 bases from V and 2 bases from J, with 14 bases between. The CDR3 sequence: CASSFMGRTPYEQYF. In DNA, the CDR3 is TGTGCCAGCAGTTTCATGGGTCGGACACCCTACGAGCAGTACTTC.

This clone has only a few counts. The CDR3 bases are TGTGCCAGCAGCCCGACAGGGACCTCCAACACCGGGGAGCTGTTTTTT. It translates to CASSPTGTSNTGELFF. The chain recombines TRBV28 with TRBJ2-2; 7 nucleotides line up with TRBD1. V lost 6 bases and J lost 2; bases outside the gene matches: 9. Germline CDR1 MDHEN, CDR2 SYDVKM. CDR3 length: 16 amino acids.

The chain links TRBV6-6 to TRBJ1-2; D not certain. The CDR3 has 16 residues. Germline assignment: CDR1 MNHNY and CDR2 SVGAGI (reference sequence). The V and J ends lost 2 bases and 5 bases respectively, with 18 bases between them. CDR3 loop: CASSYLPGGLQYGYTF. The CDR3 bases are TGTGCCAGCAGTTACCTGCCAGGAGGGCTCCAGTATGGCTACACCTTC.

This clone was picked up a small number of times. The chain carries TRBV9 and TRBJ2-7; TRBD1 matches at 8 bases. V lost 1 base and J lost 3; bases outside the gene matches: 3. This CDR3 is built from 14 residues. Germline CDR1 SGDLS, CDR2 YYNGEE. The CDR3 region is CASSVTGGLYEQYF. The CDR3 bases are TGTGCCAGCAGCGTAACAGGGGGTCTCTACGAGCAGTACTTC.

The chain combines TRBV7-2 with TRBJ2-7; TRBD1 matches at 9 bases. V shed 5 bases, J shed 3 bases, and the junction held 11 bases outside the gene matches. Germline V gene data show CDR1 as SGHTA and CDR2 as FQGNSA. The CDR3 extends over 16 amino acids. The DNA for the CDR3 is TGTGCCAGCAGCACCAGGGGACAGGGTTCAATCTACGAGCAGTACTTC. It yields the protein CASSTRGQGSIYEQYF. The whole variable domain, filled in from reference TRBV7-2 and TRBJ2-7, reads GAGVSQSPSNKVTEKGKDVELRCDPISGHTALYWYRQSLGQGLEFLIYFQGNSAPDKSGLPSDRFSAERTGGSVSTLTIQRTQQEDSAVYLCASSTRGQGSIYEQYFGPGTRLTVT.

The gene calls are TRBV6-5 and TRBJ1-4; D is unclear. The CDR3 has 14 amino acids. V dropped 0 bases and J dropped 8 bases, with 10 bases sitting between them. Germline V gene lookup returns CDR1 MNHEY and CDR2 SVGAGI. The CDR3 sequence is CASSYSGGKEKLFF. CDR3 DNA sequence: TGTGCCAGCAGTTACTCAGGAGGGAAGGAAAAACTGTTTTTT.